Reported below is one T cell receptor (beta chain). At the DNA level, this CDR3 is encoded by other sequences in the same sample as well. The sample comes from a study of shared clonotypes between healthy human individuals. CDR3 length equals 15 residues. J lost 3 bases, V lost 1 base, and 5 bases had no gene match. The V gene's germline CDR1 is LNHDA and CDR2 SQIVND (reference sequence). Assay: immunoSEQ multiplex PCR; the TCRdb copy retains only in-frame clones and omits some. The repertoire holds about 700,000 clones, with 92% as singletons. Naive CD8 isolation took CD45RO-negative cells positively selected for CCR7 and excluded terminally differentiated effector memory CD45RA+ cells.

Sequencing input: naive CD8+ T cells sorted from blood. The chain has TRBV19 and TRBJ2-7; 8 bases match TRBD1. The sequence derives from a man aged 25-45 years in good health. The CDR3 loop is CASSIVTGGFYEQYF. The CDR3 coding sequence is TGTGCCAGTAGTATAGTTACAGGGGGTTTCTACGAGCAGTACTTC.